These 2 T cell receptor beta chains share one sample of origin, sequenced in a study of cytomegalovirus exposure and HLA in healthy donors (dated by TCRdb to the late 2010s). Library preparation was by the immunoSEQ multiplex PCR assay. For the multiplex PCR, a mixture combining 60 forward primers for TCR Vbeta segments and 13 reverse primers for TCR Jbeta segments was used. TCRdb took this table from immuneACCESS and kept in-frame rearrangements with V and J called. Such tables lack part of the clones; where checked against another copy, unresolved V genes explain under half of the gap, and the rest is unexplained. Counted in this sample were tens of thousands of clones; less than 80% of them appeared once. The ten top clones hold about 8.2% of the sample. The source material was PBMCs. All receptors come from a man between 60 and 75 years old in good health and CMV-seropositive.

A single count supports this clone. The rearrangement uses TRBV9 and TRBJ2-3; D gene ambiguous. The germline gives CDR1 SGDLS, CDR2 YYNGEE. Trimming removed 3 bases at V and 2 bases at J, with 19 bases between. The CDR3 is 17 amino acids. The CDR3, as DNA: TGTGCCAGCAGCGATCCATCTGGCGGCTATATCACAGATACGCAGTATTTT. This gives the protein CASSDPSGGYITDTQYF.

The rearrangement joins TRBV7-9 to TRBJ1-1; the D is unclear. Germline V gene data show CDR1 as SEHNR and CDR2 as FQNEAQ (reference sequence). Trimming removed 6 bases at V and 6 bases at J, with 14 bases between. The length of the CDR3 is 13 residues. CDR3 amino acids: CASRLSPKPEAFF. The DNA for the CDR3 is TGTGCCAGCAGACTCTCCCCGAAACCTGAAGCTTTCTTT.